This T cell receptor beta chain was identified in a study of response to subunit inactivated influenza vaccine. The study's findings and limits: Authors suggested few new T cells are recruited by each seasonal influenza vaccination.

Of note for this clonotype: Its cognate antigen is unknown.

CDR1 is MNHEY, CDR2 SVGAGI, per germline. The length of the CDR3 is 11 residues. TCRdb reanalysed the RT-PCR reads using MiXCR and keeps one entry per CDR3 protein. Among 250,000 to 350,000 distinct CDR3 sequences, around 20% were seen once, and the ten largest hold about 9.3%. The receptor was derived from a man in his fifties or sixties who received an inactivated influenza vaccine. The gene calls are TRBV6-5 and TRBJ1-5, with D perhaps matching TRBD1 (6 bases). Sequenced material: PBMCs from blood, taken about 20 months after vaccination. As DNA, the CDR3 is TGTGCGACGGGGGCGTATCAGCCCCAGCATTTT. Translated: CATGAYQPQHF.